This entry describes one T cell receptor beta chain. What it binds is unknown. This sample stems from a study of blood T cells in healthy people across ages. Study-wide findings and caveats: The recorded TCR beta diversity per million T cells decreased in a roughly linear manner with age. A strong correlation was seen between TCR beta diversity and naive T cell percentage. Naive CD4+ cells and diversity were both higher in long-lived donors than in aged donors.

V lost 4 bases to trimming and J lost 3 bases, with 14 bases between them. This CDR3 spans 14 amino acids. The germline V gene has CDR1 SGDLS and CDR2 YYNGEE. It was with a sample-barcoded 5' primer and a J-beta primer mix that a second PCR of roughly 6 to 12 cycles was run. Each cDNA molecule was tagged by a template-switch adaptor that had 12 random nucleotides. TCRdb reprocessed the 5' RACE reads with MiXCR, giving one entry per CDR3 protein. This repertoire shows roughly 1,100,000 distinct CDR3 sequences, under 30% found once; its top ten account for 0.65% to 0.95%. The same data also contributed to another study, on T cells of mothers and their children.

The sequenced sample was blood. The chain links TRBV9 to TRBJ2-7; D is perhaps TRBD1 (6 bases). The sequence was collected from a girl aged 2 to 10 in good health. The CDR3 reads CASSPYGTNYEQYF. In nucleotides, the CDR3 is TGTGCCAGCAGCCCATACGGGACAAACTACGAGCAGTACTTC.